These 20 T cell receptor beta chains were sequenced from one sample in a study of blood T cell repertoires in COVID-19. The repertoire was sequenced with immunoSEQ multiplex PCR; TCRdb's copy has only in-frame clones and lacks some. The table includes roughly 200,000 clones, over 75% detected once. The sequenced material came from peripheral blood. These receptors came from an elderly man with acute or convalescent COVID-19.

V and J are TRBV19 and TRBJ1-5; 8 bases fit TRBD1. CDR3 length equals 16 residues. From germline, CDR1 is LNHDA and CDR2 SQIVND (reference sequence). V lost 5 bases to trimming and J lost 5 bases; unmatched junction nucleotides: 11. The CDR3 bases are TGTGCCAGTAGTCCCACGAGACAGGGGAACTATCAGCCCCAGCATTTT. Its protein product is CASSPTRQGNYQPQHF.

The rearrangement uses TRBV10-2 and TRBJ2-5; 8 bases match TRBD1. Per germline, CDR1 WSHSY and CDR2 SAAADI. There are 16 residues in the CDR3. V lost 5 bases to trimming and J lost 5 bases; unmatched junction nucleotides: 13. CDR3 in amino acids: CASSPSWTGPGETQYF. For the CDR3, the DNA is TGCGCCAGCAGTCCATCATGGACAGGGCCTGGTGAGACCCAGTACTTC.

The chain is built from TRBV28 and TRBJ2-1, with 11 bases matching TRBD2. This CDR3 is built from 16 residues. Looked up from germline, CDR1 is MDHEN and CDR2 is SYDVKM. The junction had 9 bases not matched to a gene; V was cut back by 5 bases and J by 6 bases. CDR3 amino acids: CASSATTSGSANEQFF. The CDR3 bases are TGTGCCAGCAGTGCGACTACTAGCGGGAGTGCCAATGAGCAGTTCTTC.

The chain combines TRBV7-8 with TRBJ2-1; 11 bases match TRBD2. The length of the CDR3 is 16 residues. Unmatched junction bases numbered 4, after V lost 5 bases and J lost 1 base. Germline CDR1 and CDR2: SGHVS and FQNEAQ. DNA of the CDR3: TGTGCCAGCAGCAGACCTAGCGGGAGGTCCTACAATGAGCAGTTCTTC. Encoded protein: CASSRPSGRSYNEQFF.

The V and J genes are TRBV6-6 and TRBJ1-6; maybe TRBD1 (6 bases). V was cut by 5 bases and J by 0 bases, with 29 bases left in between. Per germline, CDR1 MNHNY and CDR2 SVGAGI (reference sequence). There are 22 residues in the CDR3. The CDR3 loop reads CASSPQVLGSGHRSSYNSPLHF. In nucleotides, the CDR3 is TGTGCCAGCAGTCCTCAAGTCTTGGGATCGGGACACCGAAGCTCCTATAATTCACCCCTCCACTTT.

The chain employs TRBV30 and TRBJ1-2; D ambiguous. V lost 5 bases to trimming and J lost 8 bases, with 6 bases between them. CDR1 is GTSNPN and CDR2 is SVGIG in the germline V gene (reference sequence). The CDR3 sequence is 9 residues long. The CDR3 DNA sequence: TGTGCCTGGGGAACAGGCTACACCTTC. Translation: CAWGTGYTF.

This chain joins TRBV10-1 and TRBJ2-1; possibly TRBD1 for D (6 bases). The CDR3 consists of 15 residues. V lost 9 bases, J lost 0 bases, and 15 bases lay in between. Germline CDR1 is WNHNN and CDR2 is SYGVQD (reference sequence). The CDR3 DNA sequence: TGCGCCAGACCTCAGGGGCTACACTCCTACAATGAGCAGTTCTTC. Its translation: CARPQGLHSYNEQFF.

This chain uses TRBV5-4 with TRBJ2-1; D is undetermined. From germline, CDR1 is SGHNT and CDR2 YYREEE (reference sequence). The CDR3 length is 12 residues. The V end was cut by 0 bases, the J end by 8 bases, with 6 bases between. CDR3 DNA: TGTGCCAGCAGCTTGGCCCGGGATGAGCAGTTCTTC. This translates into CASSLARDEQFF.

Written as DNA, the CDR3 is TGTGCCAGCAGTCCCGGGACAGGGGGACCCGGGGTCCTGACTTTC. This translates into CASSPGTGGPGVLTF. V gene TRBV6-6 combines with J gene TRBJ2-6; TRBD1 matches 11 bases. V trimming: 5 bases; J trimming: 13 bases; junction bases outside the gene matches: 10. This CDR3 has 15 amino acids. CDR1 is MNHNY, CDR2 SVGAGI, per germline (reference sequence).

CDR3 loop: CASRRQGVIYTF. CDR3 sequence (DNA): TGTGCCAGCAGGCGACAGGGCGTTATCTACACCTTC. The chain employs TRBV2 and TRBJ1-2; 7 bases are a match to TRBD1. Germline V gene data show CDR1 as SNHLY and CDR2 as FYNNEI. This CDR3 has 12 residues. V lost 6 bases and J lost 10; bases outside the gene matches: 8.

The chain carries TRBV6-1 and TRBJ1-5; TRBD1 is a possible D gene (6 bases). The CDR3 has 15 amino acids. Germline V gene sequence: CDR1 MNHNS, CDR2 SASEGT. V was shortened by 5 bases and J by 0 bases, with 11 bases between the two germline ends. CDR3 region: CASSKADSSNQPQHF. The CDR3 nucleotides read TGTGCCAGCAGTAAGGCGGACAGTAGCAATCAGCCCCAGCATTTT.

The chain employs TRBV5-1 and TRBJ2-6; D is uncertain. There are 16 residues in the CDR3. Germline CDR1 and CDR2: SGHRS and YFSETQ. Trimming pared 0 bases from V and 0 bases from J, leaving 7 bases between. CDR3 protein: CASSLGQISGANVLTF. The CDR3 DNA sequence: TGCGCCAGCAGCTTGGGGCAGATCTCTGGGGCCAACGTCCTGACTTTC.

The V call is TRBV6-2 or TRBV6-3, the J call TRBJ2-1; 7 bases are a match to TRBD2. There are 14 residues in the CDR3. Germline assignment: CDR1 MNHEY and CDR2 SVGEGT. V lost 1 base and J lost 6; bases outside the gene matches: 3. The CDR3 sequence is CASSYLKRGNEQFF. The CDR3 nucleotides are TGTGCCAGCAGTTACTTAAAGCGGGGCAATGAGCAGTTCTTC.

On this clone itself: Distinct nucleotide sequences in the sample also encode this CDR3. This sequence joins TRBV7-2 and TRBJ2-1; D remains ambiguous. This CDR3 is 16 amino acids long. Trimming left V 0 bases short and J 0 bases short, with 9 bases between. Germline assignment: CDR1 SGHTA and CDR2 FQGNSA. The CDR3 loop is CASSLAAASSYNEQFF. In DNA, the CDR3 is TGTGCCAGCAGCTTAGCTGCCGCTAGCTCCTACAATGAGCAGTTCTTC.

This clone was picked up one time. The chain links TRBV5-1 to TRBJ2-3, with 12 bases that match TRBD2. Germline CDR1 reads SGHRS; CDR2 reads YFSETQ. CDR3 length equals 14 residues. The trim removed 4 bases at V and 6 bases at J, leaving 3 bases unmatched. CDR3 in amino acids: CASSPGLAGDTQYF. Written as DNA, the CDR3 is TGCGCCAGCAGCCCGGGACTAGCGGGTGATACGCAGTATTTT. The variable domain in full, completed from reference TRBV5-1 and TRBJ2-3, reads KAGVTQTPRYLIKTRGQQVTLSCSPISGHRSVSWYQQTPGQGLQFLFEYFSETQRNKGNFPGRFSGRQFSNSRSEMNVSTLELGDSALYLCASSPGLAGDTQYFGPGTRLTVL.

The V gene is TRBV19, the J gene TRBJ2-7; no clear D. Germline V gene lookup returns CDR1 LNHDA and CDR2 SQIVND (reference sequence). V dropped 6 bases and J dropped 1 base, with 19 bases sitting between them. There are 16 residues in the CDR3. CDR3 sequence: CASRRLRIFSSYEQYV. The CDR3 DNA reads TGTGCCAGTAGAAGACTGAGGATTTTCTCATCCTACGAGCAGTACGTC.

The chain employs TRBV7-2 and TRBJ2-1, with 7 positions matching TRBD2. This CDR3 has 14 residues. CDR1 SGHTA and CDR2 FQGNSA come from the germline V gene. The V segment lost 3 bases and the J segment 8 bases; nucleotides outside the gene matches: 7. CDR3 nucleotide sequence: TGTGCCAGCAGCTTCGCGGGAGCGGGATATGAGCAGTTCTTC. Protein product: CASSFAGAGYEQFF.

The chain links TRBV4-2 to TRBJ1-1; a possible D gene is TRBD1 (6 bases). The germline gives CDR1 LGHNA, CDR2 YNFKEQ. V was trimmed by 4 bases and J by 3 bases, leaving 21 bases between them. This CDR3 region has 17 residues. This CDR3 reads CASSLQGTGGAHTEAFF. Written as DNA, the CDR3 is TGTGCCAGCAGCCTCCAAGGGACCGGGGGGGCGCACACTGAAGCTTTCTTT.

In nucleotides, the CDR3 is TGTGCCAGCGCCGAACTAGCGGTTACCTACAATGAGCAGTTCTTC. It encodes CASAELAVTYNEQFF. The rearrangement uses TRBV18 and TRBJ2-1; 8 positions agree with TRBD2. CDR1 is KGHSH and CDR2 is LQKENI in the germline V gene. The J segment lost 2 bases and the V segment lost 8 bases, leaving 8 bases of the junction unmatched. The CDR3 is 15 residues long.

The V and J genes are TRBV6-6 and TRBJ2-7; D may be TRBD1 (6 bases). Trimming removed 0 bases at V and 2 bases at J, with 14 bases between. The CDR3 has 16 amino acids. CDR1 is MNHNY and CDR2 is SVGAGI in the germline V gene (reference sequence). The CDR3, as DNA: TGTGCCAGCAGTTACTCCCGGAGGACAGCAACCTACGAGCAGTACTTC. This sequence encodes CASSYSRRTATYEQYF.